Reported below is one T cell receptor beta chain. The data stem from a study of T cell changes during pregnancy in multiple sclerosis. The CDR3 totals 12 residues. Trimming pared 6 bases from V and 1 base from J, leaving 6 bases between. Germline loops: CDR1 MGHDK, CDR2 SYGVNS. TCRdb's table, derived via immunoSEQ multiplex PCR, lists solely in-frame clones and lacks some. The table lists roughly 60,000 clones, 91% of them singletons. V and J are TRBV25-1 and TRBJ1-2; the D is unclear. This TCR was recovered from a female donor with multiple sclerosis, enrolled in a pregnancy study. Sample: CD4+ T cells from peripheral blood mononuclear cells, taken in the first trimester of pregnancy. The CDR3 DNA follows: TGTGCCAGCAGGGAGAGTAACTATGGCTACACCTTC. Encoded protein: CASRESNYGYTF.